Given below is one T cell receptor beta chain in context. Data came from immunoSEQ multiplex PCR; TCRdb stores just in-frame clones and leaves some out. The repertoire holds about 85,000 clones, 88% seen once, with over 9% in the top ten. This specimen comes from a study of T cell responses to AZD1222 COVID-19 vaccine. The TCR sequence derives from an adult in good health. Sequencing was performed on peripheral blood, taken on day 0 of MenACWY control vaccination.

CDR3: CASSLGQGKETQYF. CDR3 nucleotides: TGCGCCAGCAGCTTGGGACAGGGCAAAGAGACCCAGTACTTC. The chain uses TRBV5-1 and TRBJ2-5; 7 nucleotides agree with TRBD1. J lost 3 bases, V lost 0 bases, and 2 bases had no gene match. Germline V CDR1 and CDR2: SGHRS, YFSETQ. The CDR3 covers 14 residues.